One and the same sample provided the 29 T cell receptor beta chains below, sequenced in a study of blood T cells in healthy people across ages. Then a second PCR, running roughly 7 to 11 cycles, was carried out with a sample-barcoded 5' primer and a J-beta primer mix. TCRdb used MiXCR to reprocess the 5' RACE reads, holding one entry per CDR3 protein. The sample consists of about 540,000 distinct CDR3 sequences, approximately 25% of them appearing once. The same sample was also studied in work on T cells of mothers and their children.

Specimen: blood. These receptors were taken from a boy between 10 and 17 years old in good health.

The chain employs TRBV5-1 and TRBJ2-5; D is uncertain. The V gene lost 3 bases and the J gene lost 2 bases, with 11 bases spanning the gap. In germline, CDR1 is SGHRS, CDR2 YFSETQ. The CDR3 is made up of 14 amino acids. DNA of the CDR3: TGCGCCAGCAGCTCCCTGGACGTGCAAGAGACCCAGTACTTC. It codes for CASSSLDVQETQYF.

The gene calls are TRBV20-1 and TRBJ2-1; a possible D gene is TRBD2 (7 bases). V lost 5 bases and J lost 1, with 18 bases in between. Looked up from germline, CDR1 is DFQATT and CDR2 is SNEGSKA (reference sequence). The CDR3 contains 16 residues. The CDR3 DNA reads TGCAGTGCTTGGCGGTCGGGGGGCGGTTCCTACAATGAGCAGTTCTTC. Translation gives CSAWRSGGGSYNEQFF.

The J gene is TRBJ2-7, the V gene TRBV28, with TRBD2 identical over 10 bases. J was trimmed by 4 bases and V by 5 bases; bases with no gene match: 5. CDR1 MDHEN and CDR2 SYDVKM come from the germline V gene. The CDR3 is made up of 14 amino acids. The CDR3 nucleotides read TGTGCCAGCAGTCCACTAGCGGGACCTTACGAGCAGTACTTC. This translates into CASSPLAGPYEQYF.

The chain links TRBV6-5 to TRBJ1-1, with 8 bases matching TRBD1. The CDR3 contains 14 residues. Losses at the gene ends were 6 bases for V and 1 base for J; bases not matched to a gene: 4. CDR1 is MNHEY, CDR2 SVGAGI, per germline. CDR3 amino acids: CASRSGGANTEAFF. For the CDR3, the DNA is TGTGCCAGCAGGTCAGGGGGCGCGAACACTGAAGCTTTCTTT.

The CDR3 is CASSPRAGGSYNEQFF. CDR3 nucleotide sequence: TGTGCCAGCAGCCCTCGGGCGGGGGGGTCCTACAATGAGCAGTTCTTC. The chain is built from TRBV7-2 and TRBJ2-1, with 9 bases lining up with TRBD2. The J segment lost 1 base and the V segment lost 5 bases, leaving 6 bases of the junction unmatched. The CDR3 extends over 16 amino acids. Looked up from germline, CDR1 is SGHTA and CDR2 is FQGNSA.

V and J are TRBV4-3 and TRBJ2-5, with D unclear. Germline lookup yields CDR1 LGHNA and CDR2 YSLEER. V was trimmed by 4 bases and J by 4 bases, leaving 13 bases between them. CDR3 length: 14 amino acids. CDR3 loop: CASSPSMRGETQYF. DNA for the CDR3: TGCGCCAGCAGCCCGAGCATGCGCGGAGAGACCCAGTACTTC.

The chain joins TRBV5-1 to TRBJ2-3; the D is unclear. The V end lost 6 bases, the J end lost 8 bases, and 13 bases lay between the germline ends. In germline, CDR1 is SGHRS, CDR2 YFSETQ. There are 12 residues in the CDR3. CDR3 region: CASNQETRTQYF. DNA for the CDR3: TGCGCCAGCAATCAGGAGACACGTACGCAGTATTTT.

The chain's CDR3 is CASSVDAGGSNQPQHF. The DNA of the CDR3 is TGTGCCAGCAGCGTAGATGCAGGGGGAAGCAATCAGCCCCAGCATTTT. The chain carries TRBV9 and TRBJ1-5; 7 nucleotides match TRBD1. After removal of 0 bases from V and 1 base from J, the junction contained 4 bases not matched to a gene. Germline V gene data show CDR1 as SGDLS and CDR2 as YYNGEE. The CDR3 is 16 amino acids.

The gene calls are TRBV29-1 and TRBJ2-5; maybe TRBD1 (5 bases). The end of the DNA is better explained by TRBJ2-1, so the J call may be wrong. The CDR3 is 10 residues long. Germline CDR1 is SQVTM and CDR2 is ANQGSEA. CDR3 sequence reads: CSVQDNQQFF. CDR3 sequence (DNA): TGCAGCGTCCAGGACAACCAGCAGTTCTTC.

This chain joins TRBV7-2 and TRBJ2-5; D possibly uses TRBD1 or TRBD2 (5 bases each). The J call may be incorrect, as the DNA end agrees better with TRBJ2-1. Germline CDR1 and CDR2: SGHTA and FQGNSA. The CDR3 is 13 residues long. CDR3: CASSLVPGREQFF. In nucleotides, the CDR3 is TGTGCCAGCAGCTTAGTGCCGGGGCGTGAGCAGTTCTTC.

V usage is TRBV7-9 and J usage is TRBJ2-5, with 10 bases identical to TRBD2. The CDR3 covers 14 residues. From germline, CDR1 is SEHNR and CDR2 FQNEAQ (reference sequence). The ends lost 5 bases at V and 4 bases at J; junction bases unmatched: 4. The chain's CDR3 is CASSRAGGAETQYF. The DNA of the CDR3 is TGTGCCAGCAGCCGAGCGGGAGGGGCAGAGACCCAGTACTTC.

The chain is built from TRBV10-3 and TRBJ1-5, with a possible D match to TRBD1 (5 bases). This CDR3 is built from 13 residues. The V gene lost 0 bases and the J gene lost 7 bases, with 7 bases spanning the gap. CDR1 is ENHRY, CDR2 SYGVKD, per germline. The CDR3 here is CAISESGTQPQHF. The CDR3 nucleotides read TGTGCCATCAGTGAGTCGGGGACGCAGCCCCAGCATTTT.

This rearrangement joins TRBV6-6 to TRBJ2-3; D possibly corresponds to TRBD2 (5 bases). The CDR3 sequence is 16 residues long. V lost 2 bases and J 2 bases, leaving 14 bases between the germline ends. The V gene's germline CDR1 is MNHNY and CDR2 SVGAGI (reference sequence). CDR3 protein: CASSYGYGGLTDTQYF. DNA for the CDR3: TGTGCCAGCAGTTACGGGTACGGCGGGCTCACAGATACGCAGTATTTT.

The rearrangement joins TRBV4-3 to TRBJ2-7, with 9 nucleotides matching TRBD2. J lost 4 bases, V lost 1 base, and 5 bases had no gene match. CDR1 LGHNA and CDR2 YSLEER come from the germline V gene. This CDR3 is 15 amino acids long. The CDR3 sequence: CASSQVPSGDYEQYF. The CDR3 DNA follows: TGCGCCAGCAGCCAAGTCCCTAGCGGGGATTACGAGCAGTACTTC.

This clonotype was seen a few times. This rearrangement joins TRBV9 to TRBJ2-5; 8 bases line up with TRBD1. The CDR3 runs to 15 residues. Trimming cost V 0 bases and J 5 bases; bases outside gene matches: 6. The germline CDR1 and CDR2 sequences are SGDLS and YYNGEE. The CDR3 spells CASSVEQGAWETQYF. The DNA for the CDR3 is TGTGCCAGCAGCGTAGAGCAGGGGGCTTGGGAGACCCAGTACTTC. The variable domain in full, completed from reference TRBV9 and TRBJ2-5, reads DSGVTQTPKHLITATGQRVTLRCSPRSGDLSVYWYQQSLDQGLQFLIQYYNGEERAKGNILERFSAQQFPDLHSELNLSSLELGDSALYFCASSVEQGAWETQYFGPGTRLLVL.

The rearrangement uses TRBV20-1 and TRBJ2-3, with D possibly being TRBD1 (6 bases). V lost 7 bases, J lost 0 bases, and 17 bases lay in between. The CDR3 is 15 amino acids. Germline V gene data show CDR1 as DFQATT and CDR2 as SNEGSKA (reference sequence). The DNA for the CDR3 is TGCAGTGTAAATGGCCGGGACATGAGCACAGATACGCAGTATTTT. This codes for CSVNGRDMSTDTQYF.

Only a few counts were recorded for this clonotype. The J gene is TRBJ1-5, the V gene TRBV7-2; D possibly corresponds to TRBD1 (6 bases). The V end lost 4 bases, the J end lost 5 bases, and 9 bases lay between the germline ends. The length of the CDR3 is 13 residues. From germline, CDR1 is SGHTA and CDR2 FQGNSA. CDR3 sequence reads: CASSWRGDQPQHF. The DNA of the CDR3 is TGTGCCAGCAGCTGGAGGGGGGATCAGCCCCAGCATTTT.

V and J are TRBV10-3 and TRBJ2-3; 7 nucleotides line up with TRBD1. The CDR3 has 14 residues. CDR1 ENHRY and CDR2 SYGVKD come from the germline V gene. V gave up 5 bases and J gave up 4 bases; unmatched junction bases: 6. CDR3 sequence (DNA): TGTGCCATCAGTTCGGACAGGTTAGCAGATACGCAGTATTTT. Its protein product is CAISSDRLADTQYF.

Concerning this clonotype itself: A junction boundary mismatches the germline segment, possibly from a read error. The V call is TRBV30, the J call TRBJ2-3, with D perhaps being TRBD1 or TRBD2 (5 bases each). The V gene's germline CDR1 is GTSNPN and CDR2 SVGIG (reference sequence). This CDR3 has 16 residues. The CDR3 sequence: CAWSVYRDPWYETQYF. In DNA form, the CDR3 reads TGTGCCTGGAGTGTATATAGGGACCCCTGGTACGAGACCCAGTACTTT.

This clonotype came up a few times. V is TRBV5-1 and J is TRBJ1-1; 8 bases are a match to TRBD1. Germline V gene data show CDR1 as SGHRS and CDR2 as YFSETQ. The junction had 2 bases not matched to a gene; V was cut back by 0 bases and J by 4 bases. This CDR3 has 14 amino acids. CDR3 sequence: CASSLEQGVTEAFF. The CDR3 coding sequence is TGCGCCAGCAGCTTGGAACAGGGGGTCACTGAAGCTTTCTTT.

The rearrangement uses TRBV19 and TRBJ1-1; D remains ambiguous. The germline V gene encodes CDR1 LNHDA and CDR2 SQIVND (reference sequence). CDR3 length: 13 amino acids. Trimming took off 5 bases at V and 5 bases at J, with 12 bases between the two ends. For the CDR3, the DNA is TGTGCCAGTAGTCAAAATACCGGGACTGAAGCTTTCTTT. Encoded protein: CASSQNTGTEAFF.

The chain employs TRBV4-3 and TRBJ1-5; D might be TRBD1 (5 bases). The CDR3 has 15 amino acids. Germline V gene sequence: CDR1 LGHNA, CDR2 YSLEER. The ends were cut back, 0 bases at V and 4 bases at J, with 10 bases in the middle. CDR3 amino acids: CASSQDGGLNQPQHF. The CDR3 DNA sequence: TGCGCCAGCAGCCAAGATGGGGGGTTAAATCAGCCCCAGCATTTT.

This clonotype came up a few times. The CDR3 DNA reads as TGCAGCGGCGGACAGGGTGAACAAGAGACCCAGTACTTC. This gives the protein CSGGQGEQETQYF. The chain joins TRBV29-1 to TRBJ2-5; 8 positions agree with TRBD1. The length of the CDR3 is 13 residues. Looked up from germline, CDR1 is SQVTM and CDR2 is ANQGSEA. Trimming removed 7 bases from V and 2 bases from J; junction bases left unmatched: 6.

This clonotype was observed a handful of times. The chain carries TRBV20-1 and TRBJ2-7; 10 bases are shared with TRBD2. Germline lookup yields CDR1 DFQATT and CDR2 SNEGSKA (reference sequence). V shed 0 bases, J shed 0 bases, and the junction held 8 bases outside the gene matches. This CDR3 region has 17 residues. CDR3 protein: CSARDFSGGKTSYEQYF. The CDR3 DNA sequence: TGCAGTGCTAGAGATTTTAGCGGGGGGAAAACCTCCTACGAGCAGTACTTC.

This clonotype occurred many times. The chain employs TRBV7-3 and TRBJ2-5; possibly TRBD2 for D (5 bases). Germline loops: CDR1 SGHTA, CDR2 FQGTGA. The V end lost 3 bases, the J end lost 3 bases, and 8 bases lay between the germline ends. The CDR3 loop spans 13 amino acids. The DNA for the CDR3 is TGTGCCAGCAGCTTTACTAGTAAAGAGACCCAGTACTTC. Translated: CASSFTSKETQYF.

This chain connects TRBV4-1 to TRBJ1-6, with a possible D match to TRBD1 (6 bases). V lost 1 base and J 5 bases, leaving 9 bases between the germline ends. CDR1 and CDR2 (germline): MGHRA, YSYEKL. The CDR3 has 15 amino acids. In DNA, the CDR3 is TGCGCCAGCAGCCAAGTACAGGGCAATAATTCACCCCTCCACTTT. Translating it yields CASSQVQGNNSPLHF.

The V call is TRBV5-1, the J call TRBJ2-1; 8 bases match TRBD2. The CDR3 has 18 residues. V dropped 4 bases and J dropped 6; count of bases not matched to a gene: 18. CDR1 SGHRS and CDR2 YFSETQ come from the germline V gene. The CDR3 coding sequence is TGCGCCAGCAGCCCAATGGAGTCCGAACTAGCGGATTTCAATGAGCAGTTCTTC. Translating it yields CASSPMESELADFNEQFF.

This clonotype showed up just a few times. CDR3 in amino acids: CASSLGGGNSGANVLTF. In nucleotides, the CDR3 is TGTGCCAGCAGCTTAGGAGGGGGGAACTCTGGGGCCAACGTCCTGACTTTC. The genes are TRBV7-9 and TRBJ2-6, with D perhaps given as TRBD1 or TRBD2 (6 bases each). V lost 1 base to trimming and J lost 0 bases, with 10 bases between them. Germline-derived CDR1 and CDR2 are SEHNR and FQNEAQ (reference sequence). The CDR3 spans 17 residues.

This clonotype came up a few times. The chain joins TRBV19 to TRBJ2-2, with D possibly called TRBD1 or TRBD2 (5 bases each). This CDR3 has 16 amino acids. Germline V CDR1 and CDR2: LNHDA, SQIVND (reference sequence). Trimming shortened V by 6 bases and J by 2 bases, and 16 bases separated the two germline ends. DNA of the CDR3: TGTGCCAGTAGAAAATCCGGGACGGAAAACACCGGGGAGCTGTTTTTT. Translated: CASRKSGTENTGELFF.